The T cell receptor beta chain under discussion was sequenced for a study of cytomegalovirus exposure and HLA in healthy donors. Points from the study as a whole: Upon later analysis, TCR association rates were observed to vary by HLA locus, being highest for DRB1 and lowest for HLA-C. Available immune exposure information covered CMV serostatus only.

Primers included in the PCR were 60 Vbeta and 13 Jbeta primers. Per the authors' pipeline: A follow-up analysis tallied tens of millions of unique TCR beta chains, roughly 9.9 million shared. Only in-frame clones appear in the TCRdb table, and some are missing; sequencing was by immunoSEQ multiplex PCR. That table gives V, J and clone size, and the DNA gave D and trimming. The table has around 300,000 clones, around 90% seen once. From germline, CDR1 is LNHDA and CDR2 SQIVND (reference sequence). Trimming cost V 6 bases and J 5 bases, with 14 bases left between them. The CDR3 consists of 14 residues. As regards this clone: The antigen is undetermined.

The sequenced material came from PBMCs. The source of this sequence is a woman under 30 in good health and CMV-seronegative. V and J are TRBV19 and TRBJ1-5, with D possibly being TRBD1 (5 bases). CDR3: CASSWTRSDQPQHF. CDR3 nucleotide sequence: TGTGCCAGTAGCTGGACACGTTCAGATCAGCCCCAGCATTTT.